Listed here are 20 T cell receptor beta chains from one sample, sequenced in a study of T cells in Graves' hyperthyroidism and ophthalmopathy. The investigators amplified TCR beta CDR3 regions from RNA transcripts. In the first-round RT-PCR of the TCR CDR3, the HTBI primer set was used. TCRdb used MiXCR to reprocess the multiplex PCR reads, holding one entry per CDR3 protein. The sample carries just under 750,000 distinct CDR3 sequences, roughly 32% recorded once. Sequencing input: blood. These receptors originate from a woman between 35 and 50 years old with Graves' hyperthyroidism.

The rearrangement links TRBV12-3 or TRBV12-4 to TRBJ2-5; 7 nucleotides line up with TRBD1. The CDR3 covers 15 residues. Losses at the gene ends were 4 bases for V and 5 bases for J; bases not matched to a gene: 10. In nucleotides, the CDR3 is TGTGCCAGCAGTTCCCCTCGACAGGGTTACGAGACCCAGTACTTC. Protein product: CASSSPRQGYETQYF.

The chain is built from TRBV5-1 and TRBJ2-5; 10 bases agree with TRBD1. V lost 4 bases to trimming and J lost 7 bases; unmatched junction nucleotides: 19. The CDR3 loop spans 18 amino acids. CDR1 and CDR2 (germline): SGHRS, YFSETQ. The CDR3 coding sequence is TGCGCCAGCAGCCACGAACCGGGACAGGGGTTATTCGAAGGGACCCAGTACTTC. Encoded protein: CASSHEPGQGLFEGTQYF.

Comments on this clonotype: A read error may produce the germline difference seen at one junction end. The rearrangement joins TRBV10-3 to TRBJ2-7; 9 bases are a match to TRBD1. CDR1 is ENHRY and CDR2 is SYGVKD in the germline V gene. The length of the CDR3 is 16 residues. The CDR3 bases are TGTGCCAGCAGTGAAAGGGAGGACAGGGGTGAATACGAGCAGTACTTC. Its protein product is CASSEREDRGEYEQYF.

For this clonotype: A much larger clone differs by one base, so this may be a read error. Since no conserved phenylalanine or tryptophan closes the CDR3, a read error is the likely cause. The chain uses TRBV7-9 and TRBJ1-1; possible D gene TRBD1, 5 bases. Germline-derived CDR1 and CDR2 are SEHNR and FQNEAQ (reference sequence). The length of the CDR3 is 14 residues. V was clipped by 2 bases and J by 2 bases, with 9 bases between them. In DNA form, the CDR3 reads TGTGCCAGCAGCTTATGGGGGGAAAACACTGAAGCTTTCCTT. Its protein product is CASSLWGENTEAFL.

This clonotype was detected a few times. At one end the junction does not follow the germline gene, possibly because of a read error. The chain carries TRBV2 and TRBJ1-1; D not certain. This CDR3 comprises 13 residues. Germline CDR1 and CDR2: SNHLY and FYNNEI. The CDR3 nucleotides are TGTGCCAGCAGCGGACGACTAACCTTTGAAACTTTCTTT. Protein product: CASSGRLTFETFF.

The chain recombines TRBV5-8 with TRBJ2-5; D tentatively reads TRBD1 or TRBD2 (6 bases each). V was trimmed by 5 bases and J by 5 bases, leaving 16 bases between them. The CDR3 runs 14 residues. Germline V gives CDR1 SGHTS, CDR2 YDEGEE. CDR3 sequence: CASSKGGLMETQYF. CDR3 bases: TGTGCCAGCAGTAAGGGGGGCCTGATGGAGACCCAGTACTTC. The entire variable domain, with the rest obtained from reference TRBV5-8 and TRBJ2-5, is as follows: EAGVTQSPTHLIKTRGQQATLRCSPISGHTSVYWYQQALGLGLQFLLWYDEGEERNRGNFPPRFSGRQFPNYSSELNVNALELEDSALYLCASSKGGLMETQYFGPGTRLLVL.

The sample holds a few counts of this clonotype. The V call is TRBV7-8, the J call TRBJ2-5; D possibly corresponds to TRBD1 (5 bases). This CDR3 has 14 amino acids. From germline, CDR1 is SGHVS and CDR2 FQNEAQ. The germline V and J ends were trimmed by 5 bases and 5 bases, with 15 bases remaining between them. In DNA, the CDR3 is TGTGCCAGCAGCCAAGTAGAAGGGGTGGAGACCCAGTACTTC. This codes for CASSQVEGVETQYF.

The rearrangement joins TRBV15 to TRBJ2-1; 16 bases match TRBD2. The germline V gene has CDR1 LNHNV and CDR2 YYDKDF (reference sequence). Trimming cost V 5 bases and J 15 bases; bases outside gene matches: 7. This CDR3 comprises 14 residues. The CDR3 DNA follows: TGTGCCACCAGCTCCGGGACTAGCGGGAGGGAACGGTTCTTC. Translation: CATSSGTSGRERFF.

This clonotype was counted a few times. The V gene is TRBV5-1, the J gene TRBJ2-5, with D perhaps given as TRBD1 or TRBD2 (5 bases each). The CDR3 is made up of 14 amino acids. The germline V gene has CDR1 SGHRS and CDR2 YFSETQ. V was shortened by 7 bases and J by 5 bases, with 18 bases between the two germline ends. The CDR3 sequence is CASALRRDGETQYF. The CDR3 bases are TGCGCCAGCGCTCTGCGAAGGGACGGGGAGACCCAGTACTTC.

This clonotype showed up many times. The chain recombines TRBV19 with TRBJ1-1; D is ambiguous. Trimming removed 5 bases at V and 0 bases at J, with 7 bases between. Looked up from germline, CDR1 is LNHDA and CDR2 is SQIVND (reference sequence). The CDR3 sequence is 13 residues long. The CDR3, as DNA: TGTGCCAGTAGTGGGTCGTTGAACACTGAAGCTTTCTTT. Translation: CASSGSLNTEAFF.

This chain connects TRBV9 to TRBJ1-1; a weak D match, TRBD1 (5 bases). This CDR3 is built from 14 residues. The V gene's germline CDR1 is SGDLS and CDR2 YYNGEE. Trimming pared 0 bases from V and 7 bases from J, leaving 13 bases between. The chain's CDR3 is CASSVGVGTYEAFF. The DNA for the CDR3 is TGTGCCAGCAGCGTAGGGGTAGGGACCTATGAAGCTTTCTTT.

This clonotype was counted only a few times. The J gene is TRBJ2-5, the V gene TRBV5-4; D unclear. CDR3 length: 15 amino acids. The V gene's germline CDR1 is SGHNT and CDR2 YYREEE (reference sequence). The V gene lost 0 bases and the J gene lost 2 bases, with 11 bases spanning the gap. The CDR3 reads CASSLGVGIQETQYF. CDR3 DNA: TGTGCCAGCAGCTTGGGAGTGGGTATTCAAGAGACCCAGTACTTC. Variable domain in full (rest from reference TRBV5-4 and TRBJ2-5): ETGVTQSPTHLIKTRGQQVTLRCSSQSGHNTVSWYQQALGQGPQFIFQYYREEENGRGNFPPRFSGLQFPNYSSELNVNALELDDSALYLCASSLGVGIQETQYFGPGTRLLVL.

The rearrangement uses TRBV6-5 and TRBJ1-2; perhaps TRBD1 as D (5 bases). Trimming took off 6 bases at V and 8 bases at J, with 13 bases between the two ends. Germline V gives CDR1 MNHEY, CDR2 SVGAGI. The CDR3 runs to 12 residues. The CDR3 coding sequence is TGTGCCAGCAGCGAAAGGGGATGGGGCTACACCTTC. Translation gives CASSERGWGYTF.

V and J are TRBV12-5 and TRBJ1-5; the D is unclear. Germline V gene sequence: CDR1 LGHNT, CDR2 FRNRAP. The CDR3 spans 17 residues. Trimming cost V 1 base and J 4 bases, with 17 bases left between them. The CDR3 nucleotides are TGTGCTAGTGGTTTGGGGCAGGCTAGGTCGGGGAATCAGCCCCAGCATTTT. Protein sequence: CASGLGQARSGNQPQHF.

The table lists this clonotype with a few counts. The rearrangement links TRBV19 to TRBJ2-2; possibly TRBD2 for D (6 bases). Germline V CDR1 and CDR2: LNHDA, SQIVND (reference sequence). The CDR3 covers 16 residues. Deletions cut 5 bases from V and 3 bases from J, with 16 bases between. Written as DNA, the CDR3 is TGTGCCAGTAGTGTCCACGGGGGTTACTACACCGGGGAGCTGTTTTTT. It is translated as CASSVHGGYYTGELFF.

The chain couples TRBV6-6 to TRBJ1-2, with D perhaps matching TRBD1 (5 bases). The CDR3 is 18 residues long. Germline V gene data show CDR1 as MNHNY and CDR2 as SVGAGI (reference sequence). The ends were cut back, 5 bases at V and 2 bases at J, with 24 bases in the middle. The CDR3 spells CASSEGVSGLGSNYGYTF. The CDR3 nucleotides read TGTGCCAGCAGTGAAGGGGTTTCAGGGTTGGGGTCGAACTATGGCTACACCTTC.

This clonotype was observed at least ten times. The V call is TRBV7-2, the J call TRBJ1-2; no clear D. The CDR3 sequence is 14 residues long. Germline V gene data show CDR1 as SGHTA and CDR2 as FQGNSA. The ends were cut back, 5 bases at V and 5 bases at J, with 15 bases in the middle. CDR3 in DNA: TGTGCCAGCAGCCCGCATCAGGCGCGATATGGCTACACCTTC. It specifies CASSPHQARYGYTF.

The table lists this clonotype with many counts. This chain uses TRBV29-1 with TRBJ2-2, with D maybe TRBD1 (7 bases). With 6 bases removed from V and 3 bases from J, the gap between germline ends came to 11 bases. Germline V gene data show CDR1 as SQVTM and CDR2 as ANQGSEA. This CDR3 is 13 amino acids long. CDR3 bases: TGCAGCGTAGGCAGGGGGGACACCGGGGAGCTGTTTTTT. Amino acids: CSVGRGDTGELFF.

Details on this clonotype: The CDR3 does not end in the conserved phenylalanine or tryptophan, so this is likely a read error. No DNA is shown, since the ends of the CDR3 on it are uncertain; the CDR3 is the one TCRdb lists. The chain has TRBV5-1 and TRBJ2-5; the table's D gene call, TRBD1, was not cross checked with the DNA. The CDR3 numbers 8 amino acids, ends counted. CDR1 is SGHRS and CDR2 is YFSETQ in the germline V gene. CDR3 amino acids: CASVTGNI.

There are a few counts of this clonotype. The gene calls are TRBV5-1 and TRBJ2-2; D is ambiguous. Germline CDR1 is SGHRS and CDR2 is YFSETQ. CDR3 length equals 14 residues. Trimming took 4 bases from V and 5 from J, leaving 12 bases between them. CDR3 sequence (DNA): TGCGCCAGCAGCCCCTGGGTGGGGACCGGGGAGCTGTTTTTT. Protein sequence: CASSPWVGTGELFF.